This T cell receptor (beta chain) stems from a study of shared clonotypes between healthy human individuals. This clone showed up just a few times. Its antigen is still unknown. Once extracted for a subset, genomic DNA was divided evenly among several immunoSEQ plates. TCRdb's table, derived via immunoSEQ multiplex PCR, lists solely in-frame clones and lacks some. The sample has about 2,500,000 clones, 90% to 95% seen once. Findings of the study overall: Naive subsets tended to show greater estimated richness than memory subsets.

CDR3 length: 12 amino acids. V was trimmed by 3 bases and J by 7 bases, leaving 9 bases between them. Germline loops: CDR1 WSHSY, CDR2 SAAADI. The source of this sequence is a man aged 18 to 30 in good health. The material sequenced was naive CD4+ T cells sorted from blood. The subset was: CD45RA+ positively selected. The J gene is TRBJ1-1, the V gene TRBV10-2; TRBD1 might be the D (6 bases). CDR3 region: CASSDRGGEAFF. The CDR3 DNA follows: TGCGCCAGCAGTGATAGGGGGGGTGAAGCTTTCTTT.